The sequence of this T cell receptor (beta chain) was determined in a study of cytomegalovirus exposure and HLA in healthy donors. On this clone: Its antigen is still unknown.

The CDR3 extends over 13 amino acids. The V gene lost 2 bases and the J gene lost 8 bases, with 10 bases spanning the gap. Germline lookup yields CDR1 SGHVS and CDR2 FNYEAQ. The method was immunoSEQ multiplex PCR; TCRdb's version includes in-frame clones alone and lacks a portion of them. The repertoire consists of 150,000 to 200,000 clones, with less than 90% occurring once and the leading ten covering approximately 5%. Study-level findings and limits: CMV antigen specificity was confirmed in vitro for a few CMV-associated chains. The study put about 180 TCR beta chains on its list as cytomegalovirus-associated. Most TCRs appeared rarely, but some public TCRs recurred in many donors.

Sequences were obtained from PBMCs. This TCR was recovered from a woman in her thirties in good health and CMV-seronegative. This chain uses TRBV7-6 with TRBJ2-1; D is unclear. The CDR3 DNA reads TGTGCCAGCAGCTTAACCCCCCGGGATGAGCAGTTCTTC. It translates to CASSLTPRDEQFF.